This TCR beta chain derives from a study of identical twins. The study's findings and limits: Invariant populations such as MAIT and iNKT cells could partly muddle zero-insertion analyses.

The length of the CDR3 is 14 residues. The germline CDR1 and CDR2 sequences are SEHNR and FQNEAQ (reference sequence). Trimming pared 0 bases from V and 7 bases from J, leaving 9 bases between. Template switching (which added a universal primer site) was used, and cDNA carried unique molecular identifiers. TCRdb used MiXCR to reprocess the 5' RACE reads, holding one entry per CDR3 protein. The sample lists 310,000 or so distinct CDR3 sequences, roughly 9.7% occurring once. This clonotype was detected a few times. The target antigen is unknown. The sample was also linked to a second study, of yellow fever vaccine responses in identical twins. From that second work: It has been reported that, in twins, the vaccine T cell response seemed partly convergent and partly personalized.

This TCR was recovered from a woman aged 18 to 35 in good health. This chain connects TRBV7-9 to TRBJ1-4, with unresolved D. The sample was CD8+ T cells sorted from blood. For the CDR3, the DNA is TGTGCCAGCAGCTTAGCGTTCTCTGGTGAAAAACTGTTTTTT. Translation: CASSLAFSGEKLFF.